This T cell receptor beta chain was obtained from a study of technical replicates of blood from a handful of donors. With 4 bases removed from V and 7 bases from J, the gap between germline ends came to 11 bases. This CDR3 region has 13 residues. CDR1 and CDR2 (germline): MNHEY, SVGAGI. This table comes from immunoSEQ multiplex PCR, and its TCRdb copy is limited to in-frame clones, with some not included. The sample consists of about 16,000 clones, about 89% of them appearing once. Material: PBMCs. V and J are TRBV6-5 and TRBJ2-1; D might be TRBD2 (6 bases). This TCR was recovered from a human donor in good health. DNA of the CDR3: TGTGCCAGCAGTTCGGGACTTTTAAATGAGCAGTTCTTC. Its protein product is CASSSGLLNEQFF.